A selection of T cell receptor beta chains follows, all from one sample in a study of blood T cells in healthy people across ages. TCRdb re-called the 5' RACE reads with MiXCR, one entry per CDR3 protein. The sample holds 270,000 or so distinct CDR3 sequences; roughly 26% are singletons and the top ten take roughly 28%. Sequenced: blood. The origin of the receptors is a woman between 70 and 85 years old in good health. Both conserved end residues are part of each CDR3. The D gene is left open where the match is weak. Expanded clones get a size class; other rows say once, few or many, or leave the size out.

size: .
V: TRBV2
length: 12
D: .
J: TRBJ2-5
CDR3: CASRPYQETQYF
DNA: TGTGCCAGTCGACCGTACCAAGAGACCCAGTACTTC

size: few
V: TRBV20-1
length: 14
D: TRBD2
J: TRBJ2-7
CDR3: CSARGLAPTYEQYF
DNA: TGCAGTGCTAGGGGACTAGCGCCAACCTACGAGCAGTACTTC

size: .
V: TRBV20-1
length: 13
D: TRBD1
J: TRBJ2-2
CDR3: CSARATGGGELFF
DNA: TGCAGTGCTAGAGCCACAGGGGGCGGGGAGCTGTTTTTT

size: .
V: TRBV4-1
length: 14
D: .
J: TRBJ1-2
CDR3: CASSQDARVGGYTF
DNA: TGCGCCAGCAGCCAAGACGCCAGGGTAGGGGGCTACACCTTC

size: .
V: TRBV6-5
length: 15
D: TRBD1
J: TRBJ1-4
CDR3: CASRSPGTGGEKLFF
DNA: TGTGCCAGCAGATCCCCCGGGACAGGTGGAGAAAAACTGTTTTTT

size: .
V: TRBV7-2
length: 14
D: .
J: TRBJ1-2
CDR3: CASSPSHSPYGYTF
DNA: TGTGCCAGCAGCCCAAGCCACAGCCCGTATGGCTACACCTTC

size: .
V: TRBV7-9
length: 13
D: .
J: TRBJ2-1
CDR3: CASSSPKSNEQFF
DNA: TGTGCCAGCAGCTCCCCTAAGTCGAATGAGCAGTTCTTC

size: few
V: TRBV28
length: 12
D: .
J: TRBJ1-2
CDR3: CASSPGPYGYTF
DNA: TGTGCCAGCAGCCCGGGGCCCTATGGCTACACCTTC

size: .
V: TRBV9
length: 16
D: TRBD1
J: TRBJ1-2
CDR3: CASSRATGGLGYGYTF
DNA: TGTGCCAGCAGCCGAGCGACAGGGGGCTTGGGCTATGGCTACACCTTC

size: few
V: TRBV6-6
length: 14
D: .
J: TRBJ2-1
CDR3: CASSFRARFDEQFF
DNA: TGTGCCAGCAGTTTCAGAGCGAGGTTCGATGAGCAGTTCTTC

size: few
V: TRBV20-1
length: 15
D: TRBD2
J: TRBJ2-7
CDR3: CSARDLSGSPYEQYF
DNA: TGCAGTGCTAGAGATCTAAGCGGGAGCCCCTACGAGCAGTACTTC

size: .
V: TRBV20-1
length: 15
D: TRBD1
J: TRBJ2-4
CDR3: CSAVGTVLAKNIQYF
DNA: TGCAGTGCTGTAGGGACAGTTCTAGCCAAAAACATTCAGTACTTC

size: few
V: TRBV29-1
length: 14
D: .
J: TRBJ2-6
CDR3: CSVEQAPGANVLTF
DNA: TGCAGCGTGGAACAAGCTCCTGGGGCCAACGTCCTGACTTTC

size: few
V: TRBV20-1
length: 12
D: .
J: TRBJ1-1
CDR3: CSAGGGYTEAFF
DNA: TGCAGTGCAGGAGGGGGGTACACTGAAGCTTTCTTT

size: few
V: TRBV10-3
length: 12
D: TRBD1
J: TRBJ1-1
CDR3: CASGQANTEAFF
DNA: TGTGCCAGCGGACAGGCGAACACTGAAGCTTTCTTT

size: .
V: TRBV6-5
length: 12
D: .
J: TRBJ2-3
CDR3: CASSDFTDTQYF
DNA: TGTGCCAGCAGTGACTTCACAGATACGCAGTATTTT

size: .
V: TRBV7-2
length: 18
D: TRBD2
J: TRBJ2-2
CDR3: CASSLGPFRGRVGGELFF
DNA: TGTGCCAGCAGCTTAGGCCCATTCCGCGGGAGGGTTGGCGGGGAGCTGTTTTTT

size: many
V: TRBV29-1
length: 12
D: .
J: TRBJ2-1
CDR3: CSVTGVVNEQFF
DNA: TGCAGCGTTACAGGAGTAGTCAATGAGCAGTTCTTC

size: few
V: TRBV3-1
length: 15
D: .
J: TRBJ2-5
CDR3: CASRRRGTNEETQYF
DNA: TGTGCCAGCAGAAGGAGGGGGACAAACGAAGAGACCCAGTACTTC

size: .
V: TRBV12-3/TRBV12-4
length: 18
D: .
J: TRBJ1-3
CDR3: CASSLGTIGPWTGNTIYF
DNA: TGTGCCAGCAGTTTAGGAACCATTGGACCCTGGACTGGGAACACCATATATTTT

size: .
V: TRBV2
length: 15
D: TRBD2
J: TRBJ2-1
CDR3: CASSFSGTSYNEQFF
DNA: TGTGCCAGCAGTTTTAGCGGGACCTCCTACAATGAGCAGTTCTTC

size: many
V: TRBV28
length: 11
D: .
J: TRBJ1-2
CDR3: CASVGWYGYTF
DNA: TGTGCCAGCGTAGGATGGTATGGCTACACCTTC

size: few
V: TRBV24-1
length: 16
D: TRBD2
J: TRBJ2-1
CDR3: CATRTSSGRAIHEQFF
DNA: TGTGCCACCAGAACCTCTAGCGGGAGGGCCATTCATGAGCAGTTCTTC

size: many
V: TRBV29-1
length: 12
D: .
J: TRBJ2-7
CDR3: CSVGTTAYEQYF
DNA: TGCAGCGTGGGGACAACCGCCTACGAGCAGTACTTC

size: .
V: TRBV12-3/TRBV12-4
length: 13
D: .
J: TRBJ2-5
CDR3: CASKLGIQETQYF
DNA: TGTGCCAGCAAGCTGGGTATTCAAGAGACCCAGTACTTC

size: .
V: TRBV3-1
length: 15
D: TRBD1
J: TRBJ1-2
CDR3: CASSQGDAAGQKFRF
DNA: TGTGCCAGCAGCCAAGGGGACGCCGCGGGACAGAAATTCCGCTTC

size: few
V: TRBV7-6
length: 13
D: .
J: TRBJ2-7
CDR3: CASSLEEGSEQYF
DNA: TGTGCCAGCAGCTTAGAGGAGGGCAGCGAGCAGTACTTC

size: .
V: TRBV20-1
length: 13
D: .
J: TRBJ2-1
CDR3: CSATLQGLREQFF
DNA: TGCAGTGCTACGCTACAGGGTCTACGGGAGCAGTTCTTC

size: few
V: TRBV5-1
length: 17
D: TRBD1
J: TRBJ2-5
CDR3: CASSFAPGQGSGETQYF
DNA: TGCGCCAGCAGCTTTGCCCCCGGACAGGGAAGCGGGGAGACCCAGTACTTC

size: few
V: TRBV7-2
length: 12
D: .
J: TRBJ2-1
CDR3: CASSLYGNEQFF
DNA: TGTGCCAGCAGCTTATATGGAAATGAGCAGTTCTTC

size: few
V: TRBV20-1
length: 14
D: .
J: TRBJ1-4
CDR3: CSARPDTTNEKLFF
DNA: TGCAGTGCTAGACCCGATACAACTAATGAAAAACTGTTTTTT

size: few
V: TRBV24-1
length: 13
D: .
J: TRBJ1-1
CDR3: CATPETENTEAFF
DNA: TGTGCCACGCCAGAGACTGAGAACACTGAAGCTTTCTTT

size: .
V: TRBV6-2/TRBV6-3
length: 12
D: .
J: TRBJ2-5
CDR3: CASSSGGKTQYF
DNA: TGTGCCAGCAGTTCAGGGGGGAAGACCCAGTACTTC

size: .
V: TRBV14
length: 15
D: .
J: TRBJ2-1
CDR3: CASSQQQGPYNEQFF
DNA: TGCGCCAGCAGCCAACAACAGGGTCCCTACAATGAGCAGTTCTTC

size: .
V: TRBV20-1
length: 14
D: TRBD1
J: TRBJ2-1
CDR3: CSAATTGGSNEQFF
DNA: TGCAGTGCCGCGACGACAGGGGGCTCCAATGAGCAGTTCTTC

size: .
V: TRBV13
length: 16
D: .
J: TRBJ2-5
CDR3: CASGFYPGRGQETQYF
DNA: TGTGCCAGCGGTTTCTACCCGGGAAGAGGACAGGAGACCCAGTACTTC